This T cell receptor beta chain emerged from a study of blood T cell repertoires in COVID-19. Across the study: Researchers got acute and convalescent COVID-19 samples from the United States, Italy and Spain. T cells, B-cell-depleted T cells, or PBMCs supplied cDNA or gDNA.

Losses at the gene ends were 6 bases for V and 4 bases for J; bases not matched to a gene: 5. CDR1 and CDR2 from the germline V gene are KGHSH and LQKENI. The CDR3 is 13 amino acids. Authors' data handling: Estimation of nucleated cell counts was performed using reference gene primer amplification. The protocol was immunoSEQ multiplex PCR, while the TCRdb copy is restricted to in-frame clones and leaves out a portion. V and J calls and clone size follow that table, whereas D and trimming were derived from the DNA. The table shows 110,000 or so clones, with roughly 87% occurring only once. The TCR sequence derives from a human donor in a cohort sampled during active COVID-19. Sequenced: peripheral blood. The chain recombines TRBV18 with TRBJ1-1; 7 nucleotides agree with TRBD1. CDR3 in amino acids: CASSDRGPTEAFF. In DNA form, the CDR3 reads TGTGCCAGCTCCGATAGGGGGCCCACTGAAGCTTTCTTT. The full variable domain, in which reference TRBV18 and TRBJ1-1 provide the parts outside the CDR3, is NAGVMQNPRHLVRRRGQEARLRCSPMKGHSHVYWYRQLPEEGLKFMVYLQKENIIDESGMPKERFSAEFPKEGPSILRIQQVVRGDSAAYFCASSDRGPTEAFFGQGTRLTVV.